The 9 T cell receptor beta chains in this list originate from one sample, sequenced in a study of glioma-infiltrating T cells after dendritic cell vaccination. Sequenced by immunoSEQ multiplex PCR; TCRdb stores in-frame clones only, minus some. The sample yields about 38,000 clones, approximately 82% seen once. The sequencing used blood, collected before dendritic cell vaccination. The origin of the receptors is a human donor with glioblastoma.

The chain links TRBV9 to TRBJ1-2; a weak D match, TRBD1 (5 bases). The CDR3 loop spans 15 amino acids. Trimming took off 7 bases at V and 5 bases at J, with 21 bases between the two ends. From germline, CDR1 is SGDLS and CDR2 YYNGEE. CDR3 bases: TGTGCCAGCTCACAGGATCCGAACCTGGGGTATGGCTACACCTTC. The encoded protein is CASSQDPNLGYGYTF.

The chain recombines TRBV30 with TRBJ2-1, with 8 bases that match TRBD2. Germline loops: CDR1 GTSNPN, CDR2 SVGIG (reference sequence). The length of the CDR3 is 14 residues. With V trimmed by 1 base and J by 2 bases, 1 base remained unmatched. CDR3 bases: TGTGCCTGGAGTGCACTAGCGGCCTACAATGAGCAGTTCTTC. This encodes CAWSALAAYNEQFF.

This clone is medium-sized (0.01 to 0.1%) in the sample. The V gene is TRBV19, the J gene TRBJ1-2, with D possibly TRBD1 on 5 matching bases. The V gene's germline CDR1 is LNHDA and CDR2 SQIVND (reference sequence). Trimming removed 4 bases from V and 6 bases from J, with 12 bases in between. This CDR3 contains 13 residues. The CDR3 protein is CASSKSGVNGYTF. CDR3 coding DNA: TGTGCCAGTAGTAAGTCGGGGGTGAATGGCTACACCTTC. The full variable domain, in which reference TRBV19 and TRBJ1-2 provide the parts outside the CDR3, is DGGITQSPKYLFRKEGQNVTLSCEQNLNHDAMYWYRQDPGQGLRLIYYSQIVNDFQKGDIAEGYSVSREKKESFPLTVTSAQKNPTAFYLCASSKSGVNGYTFGSGTRLTVV.

The chain uses TRBV6-1 and TRBJ1-4; a weak D match, TRBD1 (5 bases). Deletions cut 0 bases from V and 4 bases from J, with 15 bases between. Germline CDR1 reads MNHNS; CDR2 reads SASEGT. The CDR3 totals 17 residues. In nucleotides, the CDR3 is TGTGCCAGCAGTGAAGCTTATTTGCAGGGCTATAATGAAAAACTGTTTTTT. Its protein is CASSEAYLQGYNEKLFF.

The chain combines TRBV19 with TRBJ2-5, with 10 bases aligning to TRBD1. This CDR3 is built from 15 residues. The V gene end was trimmed by 5 bases and the J gene end by 2 bases; junction bases not matched to a gene: 5. Per germline, CDR1 LNHDA and CDR2 SQIVND (reference sequence). CDR3 DNA: TGTGCCAGTAGTCGGGGACAGGGGTTTCAAGAGACCCAGTACTTC. The encoded protein is CASSRGQGFQETQYF.

The V call is TRBV5-4, the J call TRBJ2-3; 13 bases are a match to TRBD2. The CDR3 length is 16 residues. V lost 5 bases, J lost 2 bases, and 5 bases stayed unmatched. Germline loops: CDR1 SGHNT, CDR2 YYREEE (reference sequence). CDR3 protein: CASSTSGGATTDTQYF. The CDR3 DNA reads TGTGCCAGCAGTACTAGCGGGGGGGCCACCACAGATACGCAGTATTTT.

The rearrangement uses TRBV7-2 and TRBJ2-5, with D tentatively TRBD2 (5 bases). The CDR3 has 16 amino acids. V lost 5 bases, J lost 4 bases, and 20 bases lay in between. Germline CDR1 is SGHTA and CDR2 is FQGNSA. The CDR3, as DNA: TGTGCCAGCAGCGACTCTAGGGAGATAGAGGCAGAGACCCAGTACTTC. The encoded protein is CASSDSREIEAETQYF.

On this clone itself: Other DNA sequences of this sample code for an identical CDR3. The chain uses TRBV6-5 and TRBJ1-6; maybe TRBD1 (6 bases). The germline gives CDR1 MNHEY, CDR2 SVGAGI. The CDR3 runs to 15 residues. With 6 bases removed from V and 5 bases from J, the gap between germline ends came to 14 bases. The CDR3 loop is CASSPQGTNNSPLHF. CDR3 DNA: TGTGCCAGCAGCCCACAGGGCACAAATAATTCACCCCTCCACTTT.

This clone is termed medium-sized. The CDR3 spells CATSKGYTEAFF. CDR3 sequence (DNA): TGTGCCACCAGCAAGGGGTACACTGAAGCTTTCTTT. The chain is built from TRBV15 and TRBJ1-1, with D perhaps matching TRBD1 (5 bases). The CDR3 length is 12 residues. Trimming took 4 bases from V and 3 from J, leaving 6 bases between them. Germline V gene sequence: CDR1 LNHNV, CDR2 YYDKDF (reference sequence).